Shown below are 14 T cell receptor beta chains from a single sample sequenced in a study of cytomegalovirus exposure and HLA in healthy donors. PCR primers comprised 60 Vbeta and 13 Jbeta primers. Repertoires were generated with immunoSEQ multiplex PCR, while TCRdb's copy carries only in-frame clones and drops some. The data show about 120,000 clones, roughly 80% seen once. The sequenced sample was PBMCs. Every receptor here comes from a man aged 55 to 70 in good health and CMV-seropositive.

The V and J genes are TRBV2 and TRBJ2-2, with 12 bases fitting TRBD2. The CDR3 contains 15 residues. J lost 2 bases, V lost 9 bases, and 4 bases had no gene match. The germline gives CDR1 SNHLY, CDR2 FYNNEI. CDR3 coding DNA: TGTGCCAGTACTGGACTAGCGGGAAACACCGGGGAGCTGTTTTTT. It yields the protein CASTGLAGNTGELFF. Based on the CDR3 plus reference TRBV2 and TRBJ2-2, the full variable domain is EPEVTQTPSHQVTQMGQEVILRCVPISNHLYFYWYRQILGQKVEFLVSFYNNEISEKSEIFDDQFSVERPDGSNFTLKIRSTKLEDSAMYFCASTGLAGNTGELFFGEGSRLTVL.

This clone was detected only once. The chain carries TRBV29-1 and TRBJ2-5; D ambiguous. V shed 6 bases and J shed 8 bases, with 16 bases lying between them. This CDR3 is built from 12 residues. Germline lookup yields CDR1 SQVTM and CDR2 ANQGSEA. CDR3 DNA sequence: TGCAGCGTCTCCCCGGGTCTAGGTACCCAGTACTTC. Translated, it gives CSVSPGLGTQYF.

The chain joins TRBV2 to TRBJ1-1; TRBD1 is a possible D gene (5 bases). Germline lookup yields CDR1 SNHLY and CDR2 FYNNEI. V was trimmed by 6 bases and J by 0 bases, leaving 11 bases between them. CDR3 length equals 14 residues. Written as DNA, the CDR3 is TGTGCCAGCAGAGGGGTCAGGGTGAACACTGAAGCTTTCTTT. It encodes CASRGVRVNTEAFF.

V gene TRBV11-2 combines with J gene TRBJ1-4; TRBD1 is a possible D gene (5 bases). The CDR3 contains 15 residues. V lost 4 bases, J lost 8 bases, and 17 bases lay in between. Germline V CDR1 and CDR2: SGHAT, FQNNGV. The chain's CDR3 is CASSYLGGGAEKLFF. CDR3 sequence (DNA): TGTGCCAGCAGCTACCTGGGGGGGGGAGCGGAAAAACTGTTTTTT. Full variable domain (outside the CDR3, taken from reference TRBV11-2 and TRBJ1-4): EAGVAQSPRYKIIEKRQSVAFWCNPISGHATLYWYQQILGQGPKLLIQFQNNGVVDDSQLPKDRFSAERLKGVDSTLKIQPAKLEDSAVYLCASSYLGGGAEKLFFGSGTQLSVL.

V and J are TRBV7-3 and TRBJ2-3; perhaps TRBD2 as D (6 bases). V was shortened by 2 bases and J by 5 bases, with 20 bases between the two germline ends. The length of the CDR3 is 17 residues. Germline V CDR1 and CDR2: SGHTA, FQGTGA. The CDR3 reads CASSLGVSGPTGDTQYF. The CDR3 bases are TGTGCCAGCAGCTTAGGGGTTAGCGGTCCTACGGGAGATACGCAGTATTTT. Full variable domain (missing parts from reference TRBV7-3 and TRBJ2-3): GAGVSQTPSNKVTEKGKYVELRCDPISGHTALYWYRQSLGQGPEFLIYFQGTGAADDSGLPNDRFFAVRPEGSVSTLKIQRTERGDSAVYLCASSLGVSGPTGDTQYFGPGTRLTVL.

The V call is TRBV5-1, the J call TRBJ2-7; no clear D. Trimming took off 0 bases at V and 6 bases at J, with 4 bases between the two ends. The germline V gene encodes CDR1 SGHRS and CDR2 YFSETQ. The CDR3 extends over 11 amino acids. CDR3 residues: CASSLGPEQYF. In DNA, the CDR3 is TGCGCCAGCAGCTTGGGGCCCGAGCAGTACTTC.

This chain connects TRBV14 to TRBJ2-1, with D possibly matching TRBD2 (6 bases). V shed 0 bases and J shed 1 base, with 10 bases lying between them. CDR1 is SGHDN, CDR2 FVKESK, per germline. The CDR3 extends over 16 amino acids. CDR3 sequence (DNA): TGTGCCAGCAGCCAAGATGCGGGACTGTCCTACAATGAGCAGTTCTTC. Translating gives CASSQDAGLSYNEQFF. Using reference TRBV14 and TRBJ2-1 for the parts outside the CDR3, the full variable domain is EAGVTQFPSHSVIEKGQTVTLRCDPISGHDNLYWYRRVMGKEIKFLLHFVKESKQDESGMPNNRFLAERTGGTYSTLKVQPAELEDSGVYFCASSQDAGLSYNEQFFGPGTRLTVL.

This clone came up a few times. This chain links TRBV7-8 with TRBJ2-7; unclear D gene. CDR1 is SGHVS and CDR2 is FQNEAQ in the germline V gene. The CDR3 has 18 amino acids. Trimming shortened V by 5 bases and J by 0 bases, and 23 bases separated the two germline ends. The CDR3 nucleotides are TGTGCCAGCAGCCCTTTGGTAATTACCGCGATAAGCTCCTACGAGCAGTACTTC. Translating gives CASSPLVITAISSYEQYF.

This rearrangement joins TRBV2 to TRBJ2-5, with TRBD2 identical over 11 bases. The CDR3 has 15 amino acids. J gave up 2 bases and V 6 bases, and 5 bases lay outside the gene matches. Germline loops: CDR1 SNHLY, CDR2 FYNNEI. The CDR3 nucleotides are TGTGCCAGCAGCCGGACTAGCGGGTGGCAAGAGACCCAGTACTTC. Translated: CASSRTSGWQETQYF.

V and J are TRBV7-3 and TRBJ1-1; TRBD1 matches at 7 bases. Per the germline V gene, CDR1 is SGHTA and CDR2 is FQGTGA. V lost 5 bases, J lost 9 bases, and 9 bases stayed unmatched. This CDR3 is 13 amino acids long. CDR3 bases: TGTGCCAGCAGCCTTAGCCGGGACAGTAAAGCTTTCTTT. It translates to CASSLSRDSKAFF.

Here the CDR3 DNA reads TGCGCCAGCAGCAGGGGACTAGCGGGAGGTCTCTCCTACAATGAGCAGTTCTTC. This gives the protein CASSRGLAGGLSYNEQFF. The chain carries TRBV5-1 and TRBJ2-1; 15 nucleotides line up with TRBD2. Germline CDR1 and CDR2: SGHRS and YFSETQ. CDR3 size: 18 residues. V dropped 4 bases and J dropped 0; count of bases not matched to a gene: 5.

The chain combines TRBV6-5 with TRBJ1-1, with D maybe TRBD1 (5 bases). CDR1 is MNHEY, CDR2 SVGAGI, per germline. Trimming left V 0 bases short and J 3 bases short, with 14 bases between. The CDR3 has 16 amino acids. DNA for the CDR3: TGTGCCAGCAGTTACTCGGGTGGGGCCGGCCACACTGAAGCTTTCTTT. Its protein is CASSYSGGAGHTEAFF.

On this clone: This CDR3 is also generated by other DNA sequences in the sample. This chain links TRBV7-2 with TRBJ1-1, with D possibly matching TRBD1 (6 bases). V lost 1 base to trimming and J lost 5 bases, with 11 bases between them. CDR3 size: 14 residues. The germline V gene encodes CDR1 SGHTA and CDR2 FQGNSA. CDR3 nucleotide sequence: TGTGCCAGCAGCTTAGAAAGGACAGTGACTGAAGCTTTCTTT. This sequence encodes CASSLERTVTEAFF.

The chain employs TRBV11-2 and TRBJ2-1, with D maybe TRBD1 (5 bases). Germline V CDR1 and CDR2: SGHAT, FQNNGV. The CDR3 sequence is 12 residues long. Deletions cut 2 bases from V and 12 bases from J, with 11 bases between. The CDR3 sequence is CASSLSDRGQFF. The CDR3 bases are TGTGCCAGCAGCTTAAGTGACAGAGGGCAGTTCTTC.